Listed here is a single TCR beta chain. It has no known antigen specificity. No base-level quality is on record; no much larger clone is a single base apart. This sample is drawn from a study of blood T cell repertoires in COVID-19 (dated by TCRdb to 2019 to 2021). In terms of the full investigation: Collaborator samples came from the United States, Italy and Spain and covered acute and convalescent phases of COVID-19. The prospective study material was composed of cDNA or gDNA derived from T cells, B-cell-depleted T cells, or PBMCs. Deeply sampled blood TCRbeta repertoires from subjects exposed to, actively infected with, or recovered from COVID-19 were included in the dataset. The repertoires were made available in a free public database intended to serve as a resource for research on the immune response to SARS-CoV-2. Samples were obtained from the ongoing ImmuneRACE study (first 160 participants) and from about 1,300 subjects provided by 6 global collaborators. A de-identified subject ID, COVID-19 status, age in years and sex were almost always included in the sample metadata. HLA class I and class II types, where available, came from metadata supplied by the sample provider rather than from assay-based typing. Broad study findings and their caveats: Clinical and demographic metadata were provided uncurated, with the amount varying by source and participant.

Whole blood was collected in K2EDTA tubes by collaborating institutions according to the institutions' own protocols. Collaborator samples were shipped for TCRbeta analysis as frozen whole blood, isolated PBMCs, or DNA extracted from either sample type. TCRbeta CDR3 regions were amplified from genomic DNA using the immunoSEQ Assay, a bias-controlled multiplex PCR. The authors' analysis ran thus. The number of nucleated cells in each sample was estimated from the amplification of reference gene primers within the assay. Sequence reads were collapsed and filtered to measure the absolute abundance of every unique TCRbeta CDR3 rearrangement. For each sample, productive Simpson clonality was calculated by taking the square root of Simpson's diversity index across productive rearrangements. Imported from immuneACCESS, the table was reduced by TCRdb to in-frame sequences with V and J called. These copies leave out some clones; in studies compared against another copy, an unresolved V gene accounts for under half, and the cause of the remainder is not known. V and J calls and clone size come straight from that table; D and trimming were deduced from the DNA. Here the sample has 45,000 to 50,000 clones; 75% to 85% occur a single time. Over 7% of the sample is held by the ten biggest clonotypes.

The origin of this receptor is a man older than 75 in a cohort sampled during active COVID-19. Specimen: peripheral blood.

For the CDR3, the sequence is CASSPRGDSTDTQYF. The sequenced DNA: TGTGCCAGCAGTCCCCGGGGGGACTCCACAGATACGCAGTATTTT. The V gene is TRBV27 and the J gene is TRBJ2-3, and TRBD2 aligns with 7 junction nucleotides. Via the germline V gene (reference sequence), CDR1 is MNHEY and CDR2 SMNVEV. The CDR3 starts with the cysteine, ends with the phenylalanine, and has 15 residues. Only the CDR3 DNA is retained, 45 bases long and in frame from the first base. V and J are trimmed by 5 bases and 2 bases, and the gene matches miss 7 bases of the junction.